This T cell receptor (beta chain) was captured in a study of beta chain features in type 1 diabetes. Whole-study results and caveats: A pattern of fewer insertions and more deletions at VDJ junctions was seen in type 1 diabetes patients. Type 1 diabetes patients showed a moderate but significant shortening of TCRB CDR3s in all four CD4+ subsets. Here, the possible influence of HLA type (on TCRB rearrangement) remained unresolved.

Since all of the isolated RNA was reverse transcribed, expressed TCRB transcripts were what got sequenced. Some clones are missing from TCRdb's copy, which holds only in-frame ones; the method was immunoSEQ multiplex PCR. Of some 900,000 clones in the sample, 15% to 20% were seen once. This clone was observed a handful of times. Its antigen is unidentified. Each of the CD4+ naive, central memory, regulatory and stem cell-like memory populations was sorted via CD45RO/CCR7/CD25/CD127/CD95/CD27. The germline V gene has CDR1 SQVTM and CDR2 ANQGSEA. Deletions cut 4 bases from V and 5 bases from J, with 15 bases between. The CDR3 has 14 residues.

The receptor's source is a woman aged 18-29 years in good health. This rearrangement joins TRBV29-1 to TRBJ1-5; perhaps TRBD1 as D (5 bases). The sequencing sample was made of naive CD4+ T cells from blood. The CDR3 reads CSVVLGVSDQPQHF. CDR3 DNA: TGCAGCGTTGTTTTGGGGGTCTCCGATCAGCCCCAGCATTTT.